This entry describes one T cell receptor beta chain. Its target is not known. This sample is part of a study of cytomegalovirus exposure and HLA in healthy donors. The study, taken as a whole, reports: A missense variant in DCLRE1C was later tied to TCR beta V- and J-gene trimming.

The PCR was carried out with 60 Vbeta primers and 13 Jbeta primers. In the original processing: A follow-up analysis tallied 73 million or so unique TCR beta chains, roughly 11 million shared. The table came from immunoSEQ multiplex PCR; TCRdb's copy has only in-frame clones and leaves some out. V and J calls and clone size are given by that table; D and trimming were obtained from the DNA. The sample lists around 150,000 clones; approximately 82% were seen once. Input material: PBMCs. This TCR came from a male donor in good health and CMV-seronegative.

CDR3 in DNA: TGTGCCAGCAGCCAAGAGGAGGCACTGCCCTACGAGCAGTACTTC. This codes for CASSQEEALPYEQYF. The chain links TRBV14 to TRBJ2-7, with D tentatively TRBD2 (5 bases). V gave up 0 bases and J gave up 2 bases, with 11 bases separating them. CDR3 length equals 15 residues. The germline gives CDR1 SGHDN, CDR2 FVKESK.